This is a list of T cell receptor beta chains from one sample in a study of cytomegalovirus exposure and HLA in healthy donors. Profiled with immunoSEQ multiplex PCR; TCRdb holds only in-frame clones, not every one. This sample yields some 150,000 clones, of which roughly 68% are seen a single time; roughly 4.7% belongs to the top ten. The sample comprised PBMCs. These receptors came from a man between 60 and 70 years old in good health and CMV-seronegative. The CDR3 runs from the conserved cysteine through the conserved F or W. Fields, in order: V gene, clone size, D gene, CDR3 protein. The D gene is left open where the match is weak. Some rows have no size entry. The others give once, few or many, or a class for an expanded clone.

>TRBV12-2|-|-
CASRLAGAGGYTF
>TRBV28|-|-
CASIGASFYGYTF
>TRBV18|-|-
CASSLQDYEQYF
>TRBV5-4|-|-
CASSPGGGANYGYTF
>TRBV9|few|-
CASSPNLFREPVGNYGYTF
>TRBV9|-|-
CASSVSRESADTQYF
>TRBV10-1|-|-
CASSDGYDYGYTF
>TRBV5-1|-|-
CASSSNRDSGNTIYF
>TRBV2|few|TRBD2
CASSEGLAGGYEQYF
>TRBV30|few|-
CAWSPTTSGGYTF
>TRBV28|-|-
CASSPQGRERDGELFF
>TRBV6-5|-|TRBD1
CASSATGGGYEQYF
>TRBV5-6|once|TRBD2
CASSTSGRAGYEQYF
>TRBV2|-|-
CASSEGRQNTDTQYF
>TRBV6-1|-|-
CASRVNPGSNQPQHF
>TRBV5-1|-|-
CASSLEAGAHSPLHF
>TRBV6-5|few|TRBD1
CASTPTGNYGYTF
>TRBV29-1|-|-
CSVGNSQNIQYF
>TRBV10-2|-|-
CASSDQGGQPQHF
>TRBV5-6|-|TRBD1
CASSLVEGASTEAFF
>TRBV7-3|-|-
CASSPSGDTQYF
>TRBV27|-|-
CASSLGIEEEKLFF
>TRBV28|-|TRBD2
CASTRGGEEETQYF
>TRBV6-1|few|TRBD1
CASSDRVAYEQYF
>TRBV9|-|-
CASSVAGTGSTDTQYF
>TRBV28|-|TRBD2
CASSILGLALSSYEQYF
>TRBV30|-|-
CAWTSERTEAFF
>TRBV18|-|-
CASSTGQSDEQFF
>TRBV7-3|-|-
CASSLGQAMYSYEQYF
>TRBV5-1|-|-
CASSLGGTDTEAFF
>TRBV4-1|-|TRBD1
CASSQDDRVGNTIYF
>TRBV7-3|-|TRBD1
CASSLDREETQYF
>TRBV10-2|few|TRBD1
CASSESRGQGSGSPLHF
>TRBV14|-|TRBD2
CATSTRVGLGIDTQYF
>TRBV5-1|once|TRBD1
CASSSAPTGEGNQPQHF
>TRBV27|few|TRBD2
CASSELAGASTDTQYF
>TRBV5-1|-|TRBD2
CASSGGTRGSYNEQFF
>TRBV19|-|TRBD1
CASSIQRDRGDEQYF
>TRBV28|-|TRBD1
CASRSTGARLEAFF
>TRBV7-3|-|TRBD2
CASSLELAGVNTGELFF
>TRBV5-1|-|-
CASSPGGSRAGTNEKLFF
>TRBV5-4|few|TRBD2
CASSFLQLAGAGETQYF
>TRBV5-4|once|TRBD1
CASSLVREGALGNQPQHF
>TRBV19|-|TRBD2
CASTRTSGPYEQYF
>TRBV7-2|-|TRBD2
CASSFPGTSTETQYF
>TRBV18|-|-
CASSPLTMPYEQYF
>TRBV27|-|TRBD1
CASSSTAGTGFTEAFF
>TRBV6-6|-|-
CASSYSDSSNQPQHF
>TRBV10-3|-|TRBD2
CAITSGRAATDTQYF
>TRBV7-8|-|TRBD1
CASSLNADRAFNQPQHF
>TRBV6-5|-|-
CASTSRVTYEQYF
>TRBV6-6|few|TRBD2
CASSSSGSRYNEQFF
>TRBV7-9|-|TRBD1
CASSSDREEAFF